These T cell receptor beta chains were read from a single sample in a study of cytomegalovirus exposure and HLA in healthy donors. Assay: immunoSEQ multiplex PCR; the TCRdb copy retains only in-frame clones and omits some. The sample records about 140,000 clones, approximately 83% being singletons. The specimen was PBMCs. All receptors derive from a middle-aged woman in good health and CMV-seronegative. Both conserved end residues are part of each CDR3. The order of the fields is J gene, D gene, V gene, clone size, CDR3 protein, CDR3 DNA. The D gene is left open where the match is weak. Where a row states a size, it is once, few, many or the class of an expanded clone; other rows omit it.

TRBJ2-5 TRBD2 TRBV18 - CASSPGLAGGMEETQYF TGTGCCAGCTCACCGGGACTAGCGGGAGGGATGGAAGAGACCCAGTACTTC
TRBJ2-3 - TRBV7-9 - CSSSFGGGPWDTQYF TGTTCCAGCAGCTTTGGGGGGGGGCCTTGGGATACGCAGTATTTT
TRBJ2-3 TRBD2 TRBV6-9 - CARNRTTLAGGPNDTQYF TGTGCCCGCAACCGAACGACTCTAGCGGGGGGGCCTAATGATACGCAGTATTTT
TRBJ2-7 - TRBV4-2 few CASSQDRGGGGYEQYF TGTGCCAGCAGCCAAGATCGGGGAGGGGGGGGATACGAGCAGTACTTC
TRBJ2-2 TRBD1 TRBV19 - CASRQGTALNTGELFF TGTGCCAGTAGGCAAGGGACAGCCCTGAACACCGGGGAGCTGTTTTTT
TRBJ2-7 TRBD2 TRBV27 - CASSASGLGPYEQYF TGTGCCAGCAGTGCGTCGGGACTAGGCCCCTACGAGCAGTACTTC
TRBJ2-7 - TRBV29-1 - CSVVGGGTYEQYF TGCAGCGTTGTTGGGGGCGGAACCTACGAGCAGTACTTC
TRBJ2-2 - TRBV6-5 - CASSSWASEDTGELFF TGTGCCAGCAGTTCGTGGGCTAGCGAGGACACCGGGGAGCTGTTTTTT
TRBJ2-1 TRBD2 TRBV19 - CASSSLAGARNEQFF TGTGCCAGTAGTAGCTTAGCGGGGGCTAGGAATGAGCAGTTCTTC
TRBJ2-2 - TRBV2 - CATSLDSHNTGELFF TGTGCGACCTCGTTGGACAGCCATAACACCGGGGAGCTGTTTTTT
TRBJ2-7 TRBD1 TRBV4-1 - CASSPRLSRGRVSYEQYF TGCGCCAGCAGCCCTCGCCTTTCCAGGGGGCGCGTGTCTTACGAGCAGTACTTC
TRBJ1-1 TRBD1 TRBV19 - CASTLGGTGPSEAFF TGTGCCAGTACCTTAGGGGGCACAGGGCCTTCTGAAGCTTTCTTT
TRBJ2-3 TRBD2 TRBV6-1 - CASSERDRLATYTQYF TGTGCCAGCAGTGAAAGAGATAGACTAGCCACGTATACGCAGTATTTT
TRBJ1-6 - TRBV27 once CASAPTGISPLHF TGTGCCAGCGCCCCCACAGGGATTTCACCCCTCCACTTT
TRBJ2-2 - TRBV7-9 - CASSSHRDTGELFF TGTGCCAGCAGCTCCCACAGGGACACCGGGGAGCTGTTTTTT
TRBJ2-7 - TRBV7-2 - CASSLVLQGSYEQYF TGTGCCAGCAGCTTAGTCCTACAGGGTTCCTACGAGCAGTACTTC
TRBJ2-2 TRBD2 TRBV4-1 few CASSKAGLAGGNTGELFF TGCGCCAGCAGCAAAGCGGGGTTAGCGGGGGGGAACACCGGGGAGCTGTTTTTT
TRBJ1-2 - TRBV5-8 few CASSLPFRENSIDYGYTF TGTGCCAGCAGCTTACCATTCCGGGAGAACTCAATAGACTATGGCTACACCTTC
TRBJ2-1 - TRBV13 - CASSLVRNEQFF TGTGCCAGCAGCTTAGTCCGGAATGAGCAGTTCTTC
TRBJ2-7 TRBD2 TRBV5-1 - CANSLAVAGFYEQYF TGCGCCAACAGCTTGGCAGTAGCGGGGTTCTACGAGCAGTACTTC
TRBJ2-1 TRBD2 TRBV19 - CATLLAGGANEQFF TGTGCCACCCTACTAGCGGGAGGGGCCAATGAGCAGTTCTTC
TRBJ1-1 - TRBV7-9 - CSSSLNGGVFF TGTTCCAGCAGCTTAAACGGGGGAGTTTTCTTT
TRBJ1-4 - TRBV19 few CASSDINEKLFF TGTGCCAGTTCCGACATCAATGAAAAACTGTTTTTT
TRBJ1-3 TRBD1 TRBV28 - CASSSGQGLSGNTIYF TGTGCCAGCAGTTCCGGACAGGGTCTCTCTGGAAACACCATATATTTT
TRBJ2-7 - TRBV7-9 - CASSQGGYEQYF TGTGCCAGCTCCCAAGGGGGCTACGAGCAGTACTTC
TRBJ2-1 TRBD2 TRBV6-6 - CASDPLAGGPNEQFF TGTGCCAGCGACCCTCTAGCGGGAGGGCCCAATGAGCAGTTCTTC
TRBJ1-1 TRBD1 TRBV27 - CASTKTGGSEAFF TGTGCCAGCACCAAAACAGGGGGCTCTGAAGCTTTCTTT
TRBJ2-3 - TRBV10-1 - CASSREDTQYF TGCGCCAGCAGCCGAGAGGATACGCAGTATTTT
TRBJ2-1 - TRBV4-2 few CASSQETGSYNEQFF TGTGCCAGCAGCCAAGAGACAGGCTCTTACAATGAGCAGTTCTTC